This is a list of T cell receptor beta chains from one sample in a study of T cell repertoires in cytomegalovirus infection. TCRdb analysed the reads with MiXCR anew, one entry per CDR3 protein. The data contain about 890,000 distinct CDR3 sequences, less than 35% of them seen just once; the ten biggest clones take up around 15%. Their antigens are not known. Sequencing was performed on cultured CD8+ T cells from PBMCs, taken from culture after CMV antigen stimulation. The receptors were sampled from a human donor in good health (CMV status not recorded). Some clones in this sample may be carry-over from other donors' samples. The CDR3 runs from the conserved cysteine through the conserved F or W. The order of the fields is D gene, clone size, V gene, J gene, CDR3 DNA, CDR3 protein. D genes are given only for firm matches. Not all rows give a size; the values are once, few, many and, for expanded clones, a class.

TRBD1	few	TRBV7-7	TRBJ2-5	TGTGCTAGCAGCGTTACAGGGGGCCGAGAGACCCAGTACTTC	CASSVTGGRETQYF
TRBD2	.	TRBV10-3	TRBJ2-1	TGTGCCATCGGGGGACTAGTCTCCTACAATGAGCAGTTCTTC	CAIGGLVSYNEQFF
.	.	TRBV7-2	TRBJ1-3	TGTGCCAGCAGCTTAGAGCACGTCCTCAGCTCTGGAAACACCATATATTTT	CASSLEHVLSSGNTIYF
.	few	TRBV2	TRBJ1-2	TGTGCCAGCAGGGCTCCGGGGCTCTCTGGTGGCTACACCTTC	CASRAPGLSGGYTF
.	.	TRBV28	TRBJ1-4	TGTGCCAGCCTTTTAGGCACTAATGAAAAACTGTTTTTT	CASLLGTNEKLFF
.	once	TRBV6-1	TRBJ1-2	TGTGCCAGCACGATCATAAGACAATGGGCGAGGGGCTACACCTTC	CASTIIRQWARGYTF
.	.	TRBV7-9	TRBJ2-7	TGTGCCAGCAGCTCCCCGGCAGCAGCCTACGAGCAGTACTTC	CASSSPAAAYEQYF
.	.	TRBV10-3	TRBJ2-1	TGTGCCATCAGTGCGGATTACAATGAGCAGTTCTTC	CAISADYNEQFF
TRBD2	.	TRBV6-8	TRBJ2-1	TGTGCCAGCAGTTACGAGGGAGGGGATCGGGAGTTCTTC	CASSYEGGDREFF
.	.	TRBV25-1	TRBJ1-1	TGTGCCAGCGGAGCAGGGGCGACTGAAGCTTTCTTT	CASGAGATEAFF
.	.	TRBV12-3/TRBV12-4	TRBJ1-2	TGTGCCAGCAGTTTACAGGGGTTAATAGGCTACACCTTC	CASSLQGLIGYTF
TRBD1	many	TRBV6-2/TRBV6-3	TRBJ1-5	TGTGCCAGCAGCTCCGGACAGGGGAATCAGCCCCAGCATTTT	CASSSGQGNQPQHF
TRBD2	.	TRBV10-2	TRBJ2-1	TGCGCCAGCAGTGAACAAGGACTAGCGGGGAGTGAGCAGTTCTTC	CASSEQGLAGSEQFF
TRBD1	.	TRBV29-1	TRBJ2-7	TGCAGCGTTGAAAAGCCAGGGGGCTACGAGCAGTACTTC	CSVEKPGGYEQYF
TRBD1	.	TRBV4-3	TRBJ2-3	TGCGCCAGCAGTCACTCCGGGACAGCAACAGATACGCAGTATTTT	CASSHSGTATDTQYF
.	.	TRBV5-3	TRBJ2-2	.	CASSLVGPGTGELFF
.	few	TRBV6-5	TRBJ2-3	TGTGCCAGCAGCCAGGGGTCCGGGATCACAGATACGCAGTATTTT	CASSQGSGITDTQYF
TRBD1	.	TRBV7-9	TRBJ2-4	TGTGCCAGCAGCCTACAGGGGGCGCTGGGAAACATTCAGTACTTC	CASSLQGALGNIQYF
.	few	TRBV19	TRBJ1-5	TGTGCCAGTAGTATGGGCGGATTGGAGCCCCAGCATTTT	CASSMGGLEPQHF
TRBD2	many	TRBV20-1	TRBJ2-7	TGCAGTGCTAGAGCAGTGGGATGGGTAGCGGGGGGGCTTTTTTTCTACGAGCAGTACTTC	CSARAVGWVAGGLFFYEQYF
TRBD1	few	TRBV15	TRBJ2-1	TGTGCCACCAGCAGAGGCCAGGGGGCTCGGTACAATGAGCAGTTCTTC	CATSRGQGARYNEQFF
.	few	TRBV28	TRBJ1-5	TGTGCCAGCACCCTGATTAGCAATCAGCCCCAGCATTTT	CASTLISNQPQHF
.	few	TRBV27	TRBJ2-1	TGTGCCAGCAGCTCGAGGCCACCTTCCTACAATGAGCAGTTCTTC	CASSSRPPSYNEQFF
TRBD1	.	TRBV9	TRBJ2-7	TGTGCCAGCAGCGTAGCGCCGACAGGGGTCGAGCAGTACTTC	CASSVAPTGVEQYF
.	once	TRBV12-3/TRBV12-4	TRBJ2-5	TGTGCCAGCAGTCCACAGGGACACCTCCCCCAAACCCAGTACTTC	CASSPQGHLPQTQYF
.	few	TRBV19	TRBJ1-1	TGTGCCAGTAGTATCGCAGGGAAGACTGAAGCTTTCTTT	CASSIAGKTEAFF
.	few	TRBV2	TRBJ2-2	TGTGCCAGCAATACAGGGTACACCGGGGAGCTGTTTTTT	CASNTGYTGELFF
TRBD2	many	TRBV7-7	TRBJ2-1	TGTGCTAGCAGCTTAGATCTAGCGGGGGCCAATGAGCAGTTCTTC	CASSLDLAGANEQFF
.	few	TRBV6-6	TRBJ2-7	TGTGCCAGTGGGCCGCGATACTCCTACGAGCAGTACTTC	CASGPRYSYEQYF
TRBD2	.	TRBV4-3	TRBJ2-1	TGCGCCAGCGGACGGGGATCTAGCGGTTACAATGAGCAGTTCTTC	CASGRGSSGYNEQFF
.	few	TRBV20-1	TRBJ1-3	TGCAGTGCTGGCTCTGGAAACACCATATATTTT	CSAGSGNTIYF
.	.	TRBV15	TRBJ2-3	TGTGCCACCAGCAGAGATCAACGCACGCAGTATTTT	CATSRDQRTQYF
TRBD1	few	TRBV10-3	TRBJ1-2	TGTGCCATCAGTGACCCGGGACAGGCATCGGGCTACACCTTC	CAISDPGQASGYTF
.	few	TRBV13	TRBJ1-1	TGTGCCAGCAGCTCCAGGGGAGCCGGGGTGGACACTGAAGCTTTCTTT	CASSSRGAGVDTEAFF
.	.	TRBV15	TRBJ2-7	TGTGCCACCAGCAGCAGACAGGCGGGCTCCTACGAGCAGTACTTC	CATSSRQAGSYEQYF
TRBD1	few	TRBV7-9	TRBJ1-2	TGTGCCAGCAGCCAGGGACAGGGGACGGGCTACACCTTC	CASSQGQGTGYTF
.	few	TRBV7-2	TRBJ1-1	TGTGCCAGCAGCTACGGGGCTAAAGCTTTCTTT	CASSYGAKAFF
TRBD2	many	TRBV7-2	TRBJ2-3	TGTGCCAGCAGCTTAGTGGGACTAGTAAGCACAGATACGCAGTATTTT	CASSLVGLVSTDTQYF
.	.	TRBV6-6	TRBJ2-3	TGTGCCAGCACTACGAGGGGATTCAGTACAGATACGCAGTATTTT	CASTTRGFSTDTQYF
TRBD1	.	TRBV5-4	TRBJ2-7	TGTGCCAGCAGCTTGGGCAGGGGGCTTACCTACGAGCAGTACTTC	CASSLGRGLTYEQYF
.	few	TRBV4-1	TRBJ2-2	TGCGCCAGCAGCCAAGATTGGGCGGGGAACACCGGGGAGCTGTTTTTT	CASSQDWAGNTGELFF
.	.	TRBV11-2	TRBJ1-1	TGTGCCAGCAGGCCCTGGTCCGATCGGGACACTGAAGCTTTCTTT	CASRPWSDRDTEAFF
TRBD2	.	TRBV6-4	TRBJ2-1	TGTGCCAGCAGGCGACGGGGGGGTGAAACTGAGCAGTTCTTC	CASRRRGGETEQFF
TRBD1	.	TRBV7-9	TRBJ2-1	TGTGCCAGCAGCTCGCCCGGGACAGGGGGTGGCTACAATGAGCAGTTCTTC	CASSSPGTGGGYNEQFF
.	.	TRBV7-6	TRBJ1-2	TGTGCCAGCAGCCCAGGGCCCCGGGCGACCTACACCTTC	CASSPGPRATYTF
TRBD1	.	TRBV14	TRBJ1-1	TGTGCCAGCAGCGAAGACAGGGTGGTGTACACTGAAGCTTTCTTT	CASSEDRVVYTEAFF
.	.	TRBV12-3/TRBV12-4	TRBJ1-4	TGTGCCAGCAGTCGGGGGGTTAATGAAAAACTGTTTTTT	CASSRGVNEKLFF
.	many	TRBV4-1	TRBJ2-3	TGCGCCAGCAGCCACCCCGGACAGTTCGACACAGATACGCAGTATTTT	CASSHPGQFDTDTQYF
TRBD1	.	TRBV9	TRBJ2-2	TGTGCCAGCACCCTACAGGGGAGCGGGGAGCTGTTTTTT	CASTLQGSGELFF
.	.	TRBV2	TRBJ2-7	TGTGCCAGCAAGTATTCGGCAGGGAGAATCCACGAGCAGTACTTC	CASKYSAGRIHEQYF
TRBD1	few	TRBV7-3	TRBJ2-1	TGTGCCAGCAGATCGGGACAGGGGAATGAGCAGTTCTTC	CASRSGQGNEQFF
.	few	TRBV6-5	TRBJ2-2	TGTGCCAGCAGCCTAATTGGGGGCATAGCTTTCTCCGGGGAGCTGTTTTTT	CASSLIGGIAFSGELFF
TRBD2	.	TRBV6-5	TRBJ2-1	TGTGCCAGCAGTCTATCTAGCGGAAGCTCCTACAATGAGCAGTTCTTC	CASSLSSGSSYNEQFF
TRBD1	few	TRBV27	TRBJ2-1	TGTGCCAGCACCGATGGGCAGGGGGCCTACAATGAGCAGTTCTTC	CASTDGQGAYNEQFF
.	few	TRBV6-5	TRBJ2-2	TGTGCCAGCAGTTACGTGACGACCGGGGAGCTGTTTTTT	CASSYVTTGELFF
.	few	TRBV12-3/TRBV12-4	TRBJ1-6	TGTGCCAGCAGTTCAGCTGAAGGACCAGATGCGGGATCCCTCCACTTT	CASSSAEGPDAGSLHF
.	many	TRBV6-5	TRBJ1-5	TGTGCCAGCAGTTCCGACCGATATCAGCCCCAGCATTTT	CASSSDRYQPQHF
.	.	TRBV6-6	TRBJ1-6	TGTGCCAGCAGTCCCCAGGACAGCTACCTCTCCTATAATTCACCCCTCCACTTT	CASSPQDSYLSYNSPLHF
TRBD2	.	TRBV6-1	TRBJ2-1	TGTGCCAGCATATCGGGACTAGCGGGGTTGAATGAGCAGTTCTTC	CASISGLAGLNEQFF